The entry below describes one T cell receptor (beta chain). The entry originates in a study of CD4 T cell repertoires in COVID-19. The memory T cells were sequenced right after ex vivo isolation, without culture. The J segment lost 1 base and the V segment lost 4 bases, leaving 4 bases of the junction unmatched. CDR1 and CDR2 from the germline V gene are SGHTA and FQGNSA. The length of the CDR3 is 16 residues. Clones were sequenced by immunoSEQ multiplex PCR, and TCRdb holds only the in-frame ones, with some missing. In the table there are fewer than 10,000 clones, approximately 81% of which are singletons.

The rearrangement links TRBV7-2 to TRBJ1-5; TRBD1 agrees at 10 bases. Sequencing used effector memory CD4+ T cells from blood, obtained before the COVID-19 pandemic. The sequence was collected from a human donor who had COVID-19. Here the CDR3 reads CASSSWTGGSNQPQHF. The DNA of the CDR3 is TGTGCCAGCAGCTCCTGGACAGGGGGAAGCAATCAGCCCCAGCATTTT.